The clone carrying this TCR beta chain showed up many times. Its target is not known. All donors with ophthalmopathy were recorded as having moderate-to-severe activity, CAS ≥3, NOSPECS ≥4 and a duration under 3 months. Among the exclusions were patients with other autoimmune diseases, uncontrolled infections, pregnancy or lactation. As the template, RNA transcripts were used to amplify TCR beta CDR3 regions. First-round RT-PCR relied on HTBI primers, and a second-round multiplex PCR came next. TCRdb itself ran the multiplex PCR reads through MiXCR, one entry per CDR3 protein. The sample lists a few hundred thousand distinct CDR3 sequences; roughly 17% were seen once. The data derive from a study of Graves' ophthalmopathy and Graves' hyperthyroidism. Germline CDR1 and CDR2: MNHNS and SASEGT. V lost 11 bases to trimming and J lost 1 base, with 11 bases between them. This CDR3 is built from 13 residues.

Study-wide results and caveats: Most thyroid-expanded clonotypes exceeding 0.001 frequency were also found in blood. With more than 60% sensitivity and about 72% specificity, the model predicted ophthalmopathy progression.

The material sequenced was peripheral blood. The chain carries TRBV6-1 and TRBJ2-2, with TRBD2 as a possible D gene (6 bases). The receptor was derived from an adult man with Graves' ophthalmopathy. In DNA, the CDR3 is TGTGCCGTTACGGAGGGGAACACCGGGGAGCTGTTTTTT. Translation gives CAVTEGNTGELFF.